The sequence of this TCR beta chain was determined in a study of tumor-infiltrating lymphocytes in primary liver carcinoma. Study as a whole: Patients were both men and women, whose ages ran from 30 to 69 years. Productive TCRbeta reads per sample were roughly 3.5 to 8 million, not differing by tissue.

Notes on this clonotype: The CDR3 end shows no conserved phenylalanine or tryptophan, and so a read error is likely. The DNA is omitted, as the CDR3 cannot be located on it reliably, and the CDR3 follows TCRdb's listing.

Each 20-30 mg portion of unsorted bulk tissue served as the source for co-extraction of RNA and DNA. Starting from 500 ng of total RNA, TCR beta cDNA was produced with a primer in the constant region. What produced the TCR beta libraries was three nested multiplex PCR rounds using slightly modified ARM-PCR. Use of TRBV1-TRBV30 forward primers with a C-beta reverse primer characterized the first two PCR rounds, which lasted 10 cycles each. Each CDR3 protein is one row after TCRdb ran MiXCR on the multiplex PCR reads. This repertoire shows about 21,000 distinct CDR3 sequences, around 76% found once; its top ten account for approximately 41%. Per the germline V gene, CDR1 is MNHEY and CDR2 is SVGAGI. The CDR3 is made up of 14 amino acids, end residues included.

The chain has TRBV6-5 and TRBJ2-7; TRBD1 is the table's D call and was not checked against the DNA. The receptor was derived from a man aged 35-49 years with primary liver carcinoma and hepatitis B virus infection. Sequenced input: liver tumor tissue from sampling region 1. Subset of the sample: tumor region T1, superior pole. The CDR3 reads CASPSGTGYNEEYI.